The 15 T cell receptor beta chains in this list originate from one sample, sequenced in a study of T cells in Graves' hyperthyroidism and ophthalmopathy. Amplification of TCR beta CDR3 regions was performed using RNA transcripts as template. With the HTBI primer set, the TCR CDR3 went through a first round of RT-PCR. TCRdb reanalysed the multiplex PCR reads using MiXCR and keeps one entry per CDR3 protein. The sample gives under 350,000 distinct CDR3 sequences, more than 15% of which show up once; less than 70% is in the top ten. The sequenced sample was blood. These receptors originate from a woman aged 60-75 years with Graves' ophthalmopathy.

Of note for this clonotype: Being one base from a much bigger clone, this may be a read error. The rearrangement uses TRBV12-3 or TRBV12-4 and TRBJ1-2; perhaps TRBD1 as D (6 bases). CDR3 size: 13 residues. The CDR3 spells CASSPGGAYGCTF. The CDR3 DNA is TGTGCCAGCAGCCCGGGGGGGGCCTATGGCTGCACCTTC.

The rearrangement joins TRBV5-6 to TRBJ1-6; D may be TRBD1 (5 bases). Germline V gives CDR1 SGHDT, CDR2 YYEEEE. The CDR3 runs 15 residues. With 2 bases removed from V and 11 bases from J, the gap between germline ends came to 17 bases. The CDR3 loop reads CASSFYEGTGAPLHF. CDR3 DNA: TGTGCCAGCAGCTTTTACGAAGGGACGGGTGCACCCCTCCACTTT.

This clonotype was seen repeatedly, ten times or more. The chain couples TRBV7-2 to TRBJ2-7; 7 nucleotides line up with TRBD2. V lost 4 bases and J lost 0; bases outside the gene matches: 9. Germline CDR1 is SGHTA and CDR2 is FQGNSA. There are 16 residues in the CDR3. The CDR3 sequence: CASSSRAGRSSYEQYF. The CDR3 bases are TGTGCCAGCAGCTCTAGAGCGGGAAGGAGCTCCTACGAGCAGTACTTC.

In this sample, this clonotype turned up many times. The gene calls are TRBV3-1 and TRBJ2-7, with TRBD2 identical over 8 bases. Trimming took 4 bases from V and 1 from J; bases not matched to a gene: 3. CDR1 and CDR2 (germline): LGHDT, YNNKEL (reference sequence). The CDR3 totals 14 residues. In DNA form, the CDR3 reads TGTGCCAGCAGCCCTACTAGCGGATCCTACGAGCAGTACTTC. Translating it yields CASSPTSGSYEQYF.

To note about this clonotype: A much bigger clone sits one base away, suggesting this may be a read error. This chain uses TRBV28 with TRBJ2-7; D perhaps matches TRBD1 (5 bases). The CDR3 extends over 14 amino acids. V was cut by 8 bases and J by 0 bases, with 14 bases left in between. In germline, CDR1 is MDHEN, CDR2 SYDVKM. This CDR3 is CASGGAVYSYEQYF. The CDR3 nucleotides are TGTGCCAGCGGTGGGGCAGTTTACTCCTACGAGCAGTACTTC.

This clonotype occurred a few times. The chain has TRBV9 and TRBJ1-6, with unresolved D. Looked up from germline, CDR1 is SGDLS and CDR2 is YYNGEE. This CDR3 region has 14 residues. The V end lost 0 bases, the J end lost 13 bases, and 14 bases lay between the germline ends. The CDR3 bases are TGTGCCAGCAGCGTAGAGGACGGATTGAGGCCCCTCCACTTT. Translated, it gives CASSVEDGLRPLHF.

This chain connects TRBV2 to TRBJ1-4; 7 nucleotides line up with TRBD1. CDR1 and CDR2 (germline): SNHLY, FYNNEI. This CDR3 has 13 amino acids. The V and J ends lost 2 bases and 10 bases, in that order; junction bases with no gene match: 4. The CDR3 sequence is CASSESNRGKLFF. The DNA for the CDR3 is TGTGCCAGCAGTGAAAGCAACAGGGGAAAACTGTTTTTT.

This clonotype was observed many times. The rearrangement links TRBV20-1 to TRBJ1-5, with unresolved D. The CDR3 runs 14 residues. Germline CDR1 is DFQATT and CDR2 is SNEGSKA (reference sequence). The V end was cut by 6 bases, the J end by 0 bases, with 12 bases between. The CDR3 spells CSAERAGSNQPQHF. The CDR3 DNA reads TGCAGTGCCGAGCGGGCGGGTAGCAATCAGCCCCAGCATTTT.

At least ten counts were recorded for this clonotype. The CDR3 sequence is CASSPRYTDTQYF. The CDR3 DNA is TGTGCCAGCTCACCCAGATACACAGATACGCAGTATTTT. The rearrangement uses TRBV18 and TRBJ2-3, with D hard to call. CDR1 is KGHSH and CDR2 is LQKENI in the germline V gene. The CDR3 has 13 amino acids. Trimming took 3 bases from V and 2 from J, leaving 6 bases between them.

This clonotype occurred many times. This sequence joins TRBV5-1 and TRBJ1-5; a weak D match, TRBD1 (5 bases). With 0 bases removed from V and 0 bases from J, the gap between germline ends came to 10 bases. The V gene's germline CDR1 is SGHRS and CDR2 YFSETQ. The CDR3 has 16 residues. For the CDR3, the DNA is TGCGCCAGCAGCTTGGCGGGGCCCTATAGCAATCAGCCCCAGCATTTT. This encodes CASSLAGPYSNQPQHF.

The CDR3 spells CASSLGWYGYTF. The CDR3 nucleotides read TGTGCCAGCAGCCTTGGTTGGTATGGCTACACCTTC. The rearrangement uses TRBV9 and TRBJ1-2; no clear D. The CDR3 runs to 12 residues. CDR1 is SGDLS and CDR2 is YYNGEE in the germline V gene. V lost 4 bases to trimming and J lost 5 bases, with 9 bases between them.

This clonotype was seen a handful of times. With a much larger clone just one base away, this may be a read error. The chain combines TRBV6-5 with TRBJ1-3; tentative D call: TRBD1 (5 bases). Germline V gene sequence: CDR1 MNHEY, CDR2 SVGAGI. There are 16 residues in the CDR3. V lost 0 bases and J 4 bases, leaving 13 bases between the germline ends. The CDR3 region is CASSYSSEGTGNTIYF. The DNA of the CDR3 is TGTGCCAGCAGTTACTCGTCGGAAGGGACCGGAAACACCATATATTTT.

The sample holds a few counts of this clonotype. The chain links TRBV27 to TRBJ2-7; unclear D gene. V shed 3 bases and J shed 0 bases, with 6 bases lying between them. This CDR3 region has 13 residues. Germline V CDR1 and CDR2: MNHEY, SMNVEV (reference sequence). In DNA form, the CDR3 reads TGTGCCAGCAGTTTCTCCCACTCCTACGAGCAGTACTTC. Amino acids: CASSFSHSYEQYF.

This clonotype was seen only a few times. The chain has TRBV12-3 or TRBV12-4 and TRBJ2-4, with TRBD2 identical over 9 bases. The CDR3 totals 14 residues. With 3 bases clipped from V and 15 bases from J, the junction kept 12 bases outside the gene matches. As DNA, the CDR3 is TGTGCCAGCAGTTTGGGCGGGGGGGCGTATCTACGGTACTTC. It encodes CASSLGGGAYLRYF.

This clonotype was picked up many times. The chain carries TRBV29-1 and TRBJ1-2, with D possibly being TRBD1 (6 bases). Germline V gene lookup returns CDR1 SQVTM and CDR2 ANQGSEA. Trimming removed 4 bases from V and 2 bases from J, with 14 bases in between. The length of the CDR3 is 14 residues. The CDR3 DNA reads TGCAGCGTTGTGGCCGGGGACACCAACTATGGCTACACCTTC. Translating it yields CSVVAGDTNYGYTF.